This section outlines one T cell receptor beta chain sequence together with its context. This record belongs to a study of cytomegalovirus exposure and HLA in healthy donors. The V gene's germline CDR1 is SGHRS and CDR2 YFSETQ. With 2 bases removed from V and 1 base from J, the gap between germline ends came to 10 bases. CDR3 length: 15 residues. PCR employed 60 Vbeta and 13 Jbeta primers. Assay: immunoSEQ multiplex PCR; the TCRdb copy retains only in-frame clones and omits some. This sample carries about 64,000 clones, around 61% of them seen once, and the ten largest clones take around 3.1%. Sample: PBMCs. The chain employs TRBV5-1 and TRBJ2-1; weak D call: TRBD1 (6 bases). The clonotype comes from a woman in her 50s in good health and CMV-seronegative. The CDR3: CASSLQGASYNEQFF. The CDR3 DNA sequence: TGCGCCAGCAGCTTACAGGGTGCATCCTACAATGAGCAGTTCTTC.